The present T cell receptor (beta chain) was sequenced within a study of regulatory T cells in long-lasting Graves disease. Overall study results and limits: The persistent group shared 2,500 to 3,000 public clonotypes, more than the roughly 970 shared by new patients. Persistent disease favored TRBV28, TRBJ1-2 and TRBJ2-5.

Building the TCR beta libraries relied on iRepertoire HTBI primers, and CDR3 regions underwent Arm-PCR. TCRdb recomputed calls from the multiplex PCR reads with MiXCR, one row per CDR3 protein. The table includes about 290,000 distinct CDR3 sequences, 22% detected once. Time point defined: persistent/refractory GD, antithyroid drugs over 5 years with positive TRAb. From PBMCs, RNA was extracted and then used to make the TCR library. Clinicians diagnosed Graves' disease using American Thyroid Association guidelines. There are many counts of this clonotype. Its antigen is still unknown. Losses at the gene ends were 5 bases for V and 7 bases for J; bases not matched to a gene: 11. This CDR3 is built from 16 residues. Looked up from germline, CDR1 is MDHEN and CDR2 is SYDVKM.

The sequencing here drew on peripheral blood mononuclear cells (PBMCs), taken when the disease was refractory, from a patient treated with antithyroid drugs. This chain links TRBV28 with TRBJ1-5; 10 bases are a match to TRBD1. The TCR comes from a female donor with Graves disease. This chain's CDR3 is CASSKPLGQGTQPQHF. The CDR3 region has the DNA TGTGCCAGCAGTAAACCCTTGGGACAGGGGACCCAGCCCCAGCATTTT.